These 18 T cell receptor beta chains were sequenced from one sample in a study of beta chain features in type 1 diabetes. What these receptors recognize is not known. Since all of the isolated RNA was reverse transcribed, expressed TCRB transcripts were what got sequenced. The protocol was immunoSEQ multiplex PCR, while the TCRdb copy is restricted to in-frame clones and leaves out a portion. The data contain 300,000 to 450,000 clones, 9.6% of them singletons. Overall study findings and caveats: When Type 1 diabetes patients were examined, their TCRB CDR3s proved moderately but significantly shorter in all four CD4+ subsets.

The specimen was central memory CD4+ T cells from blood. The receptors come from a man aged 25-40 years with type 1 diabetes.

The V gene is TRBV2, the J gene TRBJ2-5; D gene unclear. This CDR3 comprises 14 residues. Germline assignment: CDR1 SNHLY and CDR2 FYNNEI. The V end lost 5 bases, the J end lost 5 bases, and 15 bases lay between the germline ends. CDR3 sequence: CASSPRTPGETQYF. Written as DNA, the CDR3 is TGTGCCAGCAGTCCTCGGACCCCCGGGGAGACCCAGTACTTC.

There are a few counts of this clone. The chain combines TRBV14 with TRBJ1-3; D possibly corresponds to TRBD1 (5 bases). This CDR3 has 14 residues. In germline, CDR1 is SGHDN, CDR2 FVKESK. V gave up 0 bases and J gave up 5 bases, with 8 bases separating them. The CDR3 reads CASSQDRTRNTIYF. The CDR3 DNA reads TGTGCCAGCAGCCAAGATCGGACACGAAACACCATATATTTT.

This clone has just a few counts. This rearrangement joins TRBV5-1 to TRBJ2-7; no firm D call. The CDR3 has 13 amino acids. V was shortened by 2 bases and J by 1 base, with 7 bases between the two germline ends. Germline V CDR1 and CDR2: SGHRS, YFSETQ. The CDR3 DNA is TGCGCCAGCAGCTTCGACAAGTCCTACGAGCAGTACTTC. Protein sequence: CASSFDKSYEQYF. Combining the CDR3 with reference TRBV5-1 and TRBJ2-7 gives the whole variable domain KAGVTQTPRYLIKTRGQQVTLSCSPISGHRSVSWYQQTPGQGLQFLFEYFSETQRNKGNFPGRFSGRQFSNSRSEMNVSTLELGDSALYLCASSFDKSYEQYFGPGTRLTVT.

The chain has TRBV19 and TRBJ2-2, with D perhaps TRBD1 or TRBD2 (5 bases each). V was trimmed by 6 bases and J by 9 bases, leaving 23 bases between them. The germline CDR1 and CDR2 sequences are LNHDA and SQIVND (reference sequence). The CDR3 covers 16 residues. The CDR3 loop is CASRERDPQNRRELFF. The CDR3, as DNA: TGTGCCAGTAGGGAACGGGACCCGCAAAATCGCCGGGAGCTGTTTTTT.

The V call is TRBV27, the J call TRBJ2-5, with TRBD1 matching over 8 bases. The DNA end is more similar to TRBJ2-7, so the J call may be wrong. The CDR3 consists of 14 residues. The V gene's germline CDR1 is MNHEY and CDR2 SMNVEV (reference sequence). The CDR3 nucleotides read TGTGCCAGCGGGGGGACAGGACACTCCTACGAGCAGTACTTC. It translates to CASGGTGHSYEQYF.

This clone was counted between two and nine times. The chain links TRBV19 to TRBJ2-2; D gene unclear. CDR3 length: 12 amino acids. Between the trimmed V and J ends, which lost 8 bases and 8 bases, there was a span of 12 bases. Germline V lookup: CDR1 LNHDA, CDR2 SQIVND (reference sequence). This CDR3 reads CASRFVEGELFF. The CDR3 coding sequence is TGTGCCAGTCGCTTTGTGGAAGGGGAGCTGTTTTTT.

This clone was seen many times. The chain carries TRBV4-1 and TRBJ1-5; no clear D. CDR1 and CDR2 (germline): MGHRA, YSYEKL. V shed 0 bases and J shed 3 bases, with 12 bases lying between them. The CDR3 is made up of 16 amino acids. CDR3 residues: CASSQDRDLTNQPQHF. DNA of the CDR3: TGCGCCAGCAGCCAAGACAGAGATCTGACCAATCAGCCCCAGCATTTT.

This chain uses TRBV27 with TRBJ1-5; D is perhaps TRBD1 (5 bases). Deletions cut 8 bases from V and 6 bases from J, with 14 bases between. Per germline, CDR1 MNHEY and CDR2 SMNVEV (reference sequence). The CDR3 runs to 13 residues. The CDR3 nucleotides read TGTGCCAGCCATACAGGCGGAGGTCAGCCCCAGCATTTT. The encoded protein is CASHTGGGQPQHF.

The CDR3: CASSATGTGLYEQYF. The CDR3 bases are TGTGCCAGCAGTGCAACCGGGACAGGGCTCTACGAGCAGTACTTC. This chain links TRBV25-1 with TRBJ2-7, with 9 bases fitting TRBD1. This CDR3 is built from 15 residues. J gave up 3 bases and V 4 bases, and 7 bases lay outside the gene matches. Germline CDR1 is MGHDK and CDR2 is SYGVNS.

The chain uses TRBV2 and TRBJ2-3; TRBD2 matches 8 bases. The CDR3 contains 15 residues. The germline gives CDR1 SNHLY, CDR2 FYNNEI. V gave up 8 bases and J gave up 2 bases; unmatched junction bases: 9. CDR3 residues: CASALLAAYTDTQYF. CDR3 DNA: TGTGCCAGCGCCCTACTAGCGGCCTACACAGATACGCAGTATTTT.

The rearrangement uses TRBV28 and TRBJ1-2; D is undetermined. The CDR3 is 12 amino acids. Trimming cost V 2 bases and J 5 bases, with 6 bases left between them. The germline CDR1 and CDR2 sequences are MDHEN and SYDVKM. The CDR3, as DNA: TGTGCCAGCAGTTTACAAACATATGGCTACACCTTC. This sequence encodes CASSLQTYGYTF.

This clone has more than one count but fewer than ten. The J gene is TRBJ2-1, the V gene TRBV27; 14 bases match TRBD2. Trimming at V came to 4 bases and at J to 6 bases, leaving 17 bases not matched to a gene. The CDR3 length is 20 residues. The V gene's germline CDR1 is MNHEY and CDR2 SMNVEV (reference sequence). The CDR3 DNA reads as TGTGCCAGCAGTTCCCAGGGACCGGGACTAGCGGGAGTGGGTCGCAATGAGCAGTTCTTC. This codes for CASSSQGPGLAGVGRNEQFF.

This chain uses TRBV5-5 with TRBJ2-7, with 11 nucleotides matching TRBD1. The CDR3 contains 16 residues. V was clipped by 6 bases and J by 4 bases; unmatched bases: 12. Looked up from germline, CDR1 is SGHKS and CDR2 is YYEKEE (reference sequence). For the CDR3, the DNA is TGTGCCAGCACCACGGTAGCGGGGACAGGGGGGTACGAGCAGTACTTC. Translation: CASTTVAGTGGYEQYF. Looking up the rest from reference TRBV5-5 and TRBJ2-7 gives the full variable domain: DAGVTQSPTHLIKTRGQQVTLRCSPISGHKSVSWYQQVLGQGPQFIFQYYEKEERGRGNFPDRFSARQFPNYSSELNVNALLLGDSALYLCASTTVAGTGGYEQYFGPGTRLTVT.

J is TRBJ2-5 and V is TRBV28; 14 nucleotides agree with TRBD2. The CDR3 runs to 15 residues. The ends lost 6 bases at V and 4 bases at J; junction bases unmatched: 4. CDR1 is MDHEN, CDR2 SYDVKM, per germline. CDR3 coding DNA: TGTGCCAGCAGGGTGACTAGCGGGAGGGTAGAGACCCAGTACTTC. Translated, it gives CASRVTSGRVETQYF.

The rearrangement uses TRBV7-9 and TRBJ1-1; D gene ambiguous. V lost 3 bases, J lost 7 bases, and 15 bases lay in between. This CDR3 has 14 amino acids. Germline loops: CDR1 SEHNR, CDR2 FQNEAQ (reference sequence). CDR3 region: CASSLVPNSGEAFF. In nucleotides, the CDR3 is TGTGCCAGCAGCTTGGTTCCCAATTCCGGTGAAGCTTTCTTT. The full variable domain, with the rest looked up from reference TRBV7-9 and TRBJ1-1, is DTGVSQNPRHKITKRGQNVTFRCDPISEHNRLYWYRQTLGQGPEFLTYFQNEAQLEKSRLLSDRFSAERPKGSFSTLEIQRTEQGDSAMYLCASSLVPNSGEAFFGQGTRLTVV.

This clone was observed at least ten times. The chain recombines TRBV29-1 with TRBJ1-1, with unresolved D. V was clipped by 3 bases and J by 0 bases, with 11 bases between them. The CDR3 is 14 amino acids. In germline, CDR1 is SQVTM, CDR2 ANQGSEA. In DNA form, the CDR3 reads TGCAGCGTTGATCGGACTCTTATGAACACTGAAGCTTTCTTT. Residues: CSVDRTLMNTEAFF.

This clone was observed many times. The CDR3 reads CASSSTTTGYEQYF. The CDR3 coding sequence is TGTGCCAGCAGCTCGACGACGACGGGCTACGAGCAGTACTTC. The chain combines TRBV7-2 with TRBJ2-7; D not certain. The CDR3 is 14 residues long. Germline values: CDR1 SGHTA, CDR2 FQGNSA. The V gene lost 4 bases and the J gene lost 3 bases, with 13 bases spanning the gap.

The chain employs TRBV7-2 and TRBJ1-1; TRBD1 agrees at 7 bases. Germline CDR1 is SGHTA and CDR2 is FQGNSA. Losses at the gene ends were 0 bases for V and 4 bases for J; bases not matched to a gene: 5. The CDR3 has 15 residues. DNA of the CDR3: TGTGCCAGCAGCTTAGCGGACAGGATTGGCACTGAAGCTTTCTTT. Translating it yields CASSLADRIGTEAFF.